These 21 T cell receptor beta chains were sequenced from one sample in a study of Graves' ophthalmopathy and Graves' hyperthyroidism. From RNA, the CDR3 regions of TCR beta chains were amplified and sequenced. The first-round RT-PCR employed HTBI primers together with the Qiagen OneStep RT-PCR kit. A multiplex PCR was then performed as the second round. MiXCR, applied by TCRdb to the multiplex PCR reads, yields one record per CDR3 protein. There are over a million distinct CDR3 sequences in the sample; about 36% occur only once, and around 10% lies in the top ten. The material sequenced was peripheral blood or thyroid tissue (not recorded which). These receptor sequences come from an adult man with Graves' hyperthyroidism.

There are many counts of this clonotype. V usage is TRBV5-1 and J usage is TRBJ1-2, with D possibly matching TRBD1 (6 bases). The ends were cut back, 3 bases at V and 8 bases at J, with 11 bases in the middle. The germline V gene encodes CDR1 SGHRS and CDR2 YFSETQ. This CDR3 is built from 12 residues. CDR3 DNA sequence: TGCGCCAGCAGCTCATCCGACAGGGGCTACACCTTC. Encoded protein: CASSSSDRGYTF.

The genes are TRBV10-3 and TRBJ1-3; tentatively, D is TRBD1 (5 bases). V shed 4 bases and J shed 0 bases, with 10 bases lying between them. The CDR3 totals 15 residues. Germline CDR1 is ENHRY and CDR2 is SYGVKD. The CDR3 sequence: CAISAGSSSGNTIYF. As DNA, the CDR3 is TGTGCCATCAGTGCAGGGTCTAGCTCTGGAAACACCATATATTTT.

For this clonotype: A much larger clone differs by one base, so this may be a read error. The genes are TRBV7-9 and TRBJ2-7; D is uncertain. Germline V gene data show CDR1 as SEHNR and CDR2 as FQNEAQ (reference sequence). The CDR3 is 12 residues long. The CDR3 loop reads CASSPAGHERYF. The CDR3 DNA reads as TGTGCCAGCAGCCCAGCCGGGCACGAGCGGTACTTC.

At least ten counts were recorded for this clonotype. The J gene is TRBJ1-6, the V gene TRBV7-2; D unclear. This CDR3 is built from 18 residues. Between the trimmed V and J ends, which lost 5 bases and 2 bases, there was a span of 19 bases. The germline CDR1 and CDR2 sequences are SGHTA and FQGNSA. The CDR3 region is CASSRTNRALPYNSPLHF. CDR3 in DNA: TGTGCCAGCAGCCGGACGAACCGGGCCCTACCCTATAATTCACCCCTCCACTTT.

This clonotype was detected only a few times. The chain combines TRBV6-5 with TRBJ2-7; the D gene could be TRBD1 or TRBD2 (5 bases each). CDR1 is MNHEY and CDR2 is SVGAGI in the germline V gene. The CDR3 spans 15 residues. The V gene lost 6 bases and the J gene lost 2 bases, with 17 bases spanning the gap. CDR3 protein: CASSSAGFGTYEQYF. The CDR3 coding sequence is TGTGCCAGCAGCTCGGCAGGGTTCGGGACCTACGAGCAGTACTTC.

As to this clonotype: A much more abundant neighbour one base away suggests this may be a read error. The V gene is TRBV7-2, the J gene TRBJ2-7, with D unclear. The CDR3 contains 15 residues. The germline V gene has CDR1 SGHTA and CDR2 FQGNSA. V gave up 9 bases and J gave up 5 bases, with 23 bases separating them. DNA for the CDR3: TGTGCCAGTAGTATCTTGTCACGAGAGGTACACGAGCAGTACTTC. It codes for CASSILSREVHEQYF.

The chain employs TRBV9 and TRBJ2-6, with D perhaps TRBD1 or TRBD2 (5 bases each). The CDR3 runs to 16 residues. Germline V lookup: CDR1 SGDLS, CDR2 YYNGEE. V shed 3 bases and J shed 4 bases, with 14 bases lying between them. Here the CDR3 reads CASSARGHAGANVLTF. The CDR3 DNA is TGTGCCAGCAGCGCCCGGGGCCACGCCGGGGCCAACGTCCTGACTTTC.

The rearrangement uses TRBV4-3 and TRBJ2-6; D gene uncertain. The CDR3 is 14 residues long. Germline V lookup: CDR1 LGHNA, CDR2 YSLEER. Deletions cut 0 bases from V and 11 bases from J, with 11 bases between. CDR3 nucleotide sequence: TGCGCCAGCAGCCAAGATACTGCGCCCTACGTCCTGACTTTC. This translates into CASSQDTAPYVLTF.

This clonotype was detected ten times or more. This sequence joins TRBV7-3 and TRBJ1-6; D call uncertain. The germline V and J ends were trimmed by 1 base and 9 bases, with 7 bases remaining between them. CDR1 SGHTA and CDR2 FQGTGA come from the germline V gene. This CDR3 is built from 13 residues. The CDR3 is CASSLNLVSPLHF. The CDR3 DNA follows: TGTGCCAGCAGCTTAAACTTGGTTTCACCCCTCCACTTT.

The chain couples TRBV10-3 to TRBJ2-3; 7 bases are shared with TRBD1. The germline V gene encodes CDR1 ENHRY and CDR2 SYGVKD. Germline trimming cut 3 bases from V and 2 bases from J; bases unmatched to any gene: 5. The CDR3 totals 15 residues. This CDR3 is CAISDRDSYTDTQYF. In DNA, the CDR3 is TGTGCCATCAGTGACCGGGACAGCTACACAGATACGCAGTATTTT.

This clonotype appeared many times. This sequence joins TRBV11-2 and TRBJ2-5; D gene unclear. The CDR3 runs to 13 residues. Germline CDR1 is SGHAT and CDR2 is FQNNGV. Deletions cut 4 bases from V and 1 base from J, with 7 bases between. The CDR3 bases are TGTGCCAGCAGCTCCGGAGTCCAAGAGACCCAGTACTTC. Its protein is CASSSGVQETQYF.

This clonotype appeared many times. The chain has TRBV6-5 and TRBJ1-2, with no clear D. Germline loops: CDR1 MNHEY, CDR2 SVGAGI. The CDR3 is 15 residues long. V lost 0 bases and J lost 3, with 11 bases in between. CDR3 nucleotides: TGTGCCAGCAGTTACTCGATATGGGGAGACTATGGCTACACCTTC. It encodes CASSYSIWGDYGYTF.

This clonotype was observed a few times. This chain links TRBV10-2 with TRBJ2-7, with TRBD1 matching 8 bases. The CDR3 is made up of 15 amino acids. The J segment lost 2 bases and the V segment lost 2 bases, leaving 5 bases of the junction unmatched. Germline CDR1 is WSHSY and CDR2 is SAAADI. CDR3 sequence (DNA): TGCGCCAGCAGTGAGCCGGGACAGGCGGCCTACGAGCAGTACTTC. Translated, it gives CASSEPGQAAYEQYF.

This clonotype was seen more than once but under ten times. CDR3 sequence reads: CASSGTGGRLGQQYF. The CDR3 DNA reads TGTGCCAGTAGTGGTACAGGGGGACGCCTTGGGCAGCAGTACTTC. The rearrangement joins TRBV4-2 to TRBJ2-7; TRBD1 agrees at 8 bases. There are 15 residues in the CDR3. The V and J ends lost 9 bases and 8 bases, in that order; junction bases with no gene match: 18. Per germline, CDR1 LGHNA and CDR2 YNFKEQ.

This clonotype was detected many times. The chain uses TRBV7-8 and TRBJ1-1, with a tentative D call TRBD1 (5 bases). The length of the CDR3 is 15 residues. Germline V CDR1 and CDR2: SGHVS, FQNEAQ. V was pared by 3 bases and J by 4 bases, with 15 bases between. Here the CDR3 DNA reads TGTGCCAGCAGCTTTTGGGATTTGAGGGGCACTGAAGCTTTCTTT. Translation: CASSFWDLRGTEAFF.

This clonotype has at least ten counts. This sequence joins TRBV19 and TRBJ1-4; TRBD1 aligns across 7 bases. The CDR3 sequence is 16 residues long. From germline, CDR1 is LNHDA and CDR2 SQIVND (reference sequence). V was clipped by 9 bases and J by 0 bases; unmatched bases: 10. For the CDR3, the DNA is TGTGCCAGCAGAGACAGGGAGGGATCAACTAATGAAAAACTGTTTTTT. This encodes CASRDREGSTNEKLFF.

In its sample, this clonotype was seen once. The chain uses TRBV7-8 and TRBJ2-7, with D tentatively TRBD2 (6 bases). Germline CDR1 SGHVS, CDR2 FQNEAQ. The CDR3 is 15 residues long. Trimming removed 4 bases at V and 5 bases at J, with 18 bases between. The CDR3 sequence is CASSSGSFPGDEQYF. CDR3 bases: TGTGCCAGCAGCTCGGGATCCTTCCCGGGGGACGAGCAGTACTTC.

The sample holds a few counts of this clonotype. CDR3 coding DNA: TGTGCCAGCGGGGGCCAAGCCGCCGGGAAACTGTTTTTT. It yields the protein CASGGQAAGKLFF. This rearrangement joins TRBV12-3 or TRBV12-4 to TRBJ1-4, with D possibly TRBD1 on 6 matching bases. CDR3 length: 13 amino acids. V lost 8 bases, J lost 11 bases, and 18 bases lay in between.

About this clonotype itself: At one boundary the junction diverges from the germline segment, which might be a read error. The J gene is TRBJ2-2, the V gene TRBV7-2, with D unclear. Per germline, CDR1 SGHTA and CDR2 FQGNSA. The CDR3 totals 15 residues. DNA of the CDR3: TGCGCCAGCAGCTACCGACAACAGAACACCGGGGAGCTGTTTTTT. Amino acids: CASSYRQQNTGELFF.

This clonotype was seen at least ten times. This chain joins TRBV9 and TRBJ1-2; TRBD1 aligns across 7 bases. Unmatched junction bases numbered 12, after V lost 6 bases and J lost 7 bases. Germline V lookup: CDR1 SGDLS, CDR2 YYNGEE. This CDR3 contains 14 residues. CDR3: CASTGDSSGRGYTF. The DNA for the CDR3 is TGTGCCAGCACGGGGGACAGTTCGGGACGTGGCTACACCTTC.

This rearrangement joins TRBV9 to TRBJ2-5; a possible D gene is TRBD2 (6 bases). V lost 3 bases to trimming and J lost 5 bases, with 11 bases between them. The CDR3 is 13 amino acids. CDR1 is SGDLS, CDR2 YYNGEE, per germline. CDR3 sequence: CASSARERETQYF. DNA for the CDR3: TGTGCCAGCAGCGCGCGGGAACGGGAGACCCAGTACTTC.